The subject of this entry is one T cell receptor (beta chain). Its specificity is unknown. This sample was included in a study of response to subunit inactivated influenza vaccine. Findings and caveats of the study: Authors suggested seasonal influenza vaccinations each recruit few new T cells.

TCRdb re-called the RT-PCR reads through MiXCR, storing one row per CDR3 protein. There are roughly 780,000 distinct CDR3 sequences in the sample; approximately 17% occur only once, and 11% lies in the top ten. CDR3 length equals 13 residues. Germline V gene data show CDR1 as MDHEN and CDR2 as SYDVKM. Between the trimmed V and J ends, which lost 2 bases and 6 bases, there was a span of 10 bases. Here the sequenced sample was PBMCs from blood, taken more than 4 days after vaccination. This TCR derives from a man aged 45-60 years who received an inactivated influenza vaccine. The chain employs TRBV28 and TRBJ1-2; TRBD1 might be the D (5 bases). The CDR3 loop reads CASSLRRDHGYTF. For the CDR3, the DNA is TGTGCCAGCAGTTTACGCAGGGACCATGGCTACACCTTC.